This T cell receptor (beta chain) was identified during a study of Graves' ophthalmopathy and Graves' hyperthyroidism. Researchers took RNA transcripts and amplified TCR beta CDR3 regions from them. Amplification began with first-round RT-PCR using HTBI primers, then second-round multiplex PCR was performed. One entry per CDR3 protein, called by TCRdb with MiXCR from the multiplex PCR reads. The sample records approximately 1.2 million distinct CDR3 sequences, roughly 35% being singletons. Turning to this clonotype: What it recognizes is unknown.

The V gene's germline CDR1 is SGHTA and CDR2 FQGNSA. The germline V and J ends were trimmed by 7 bases and 6 bases, with 10 bases remaining between them. CDR3 length: 12 residues. New diagnoses, under 2 months' duration, and ages 18 to 65 characterized the hyperthyroidism patients. The study, taken as a whole, reports: The majority of expanded thyroid clonotypes above 0.001 frequency also occurred in blood.

The chain carries TRBV7-2 and TRBJ1-5; D gene unclear. The TCR was taken from an adult man with Graves' hyperthyroidism. Sequencing used peripheral blood or thyroid tissue (not recorded which). The CDR3 sequence: CASNQDGQPQHF. The CDR3 nucleotides read TGTGCCAGCAACCAGGATGGTCAGCCCCAGCATTTT.